These 25 T cell receptor beta chains were sequenced from one sample in a study of shared clonotypes between healthy human individuals (dated by TCRdb to the early 2020s). Receptors were amplified or captured by the immunoSEQ multiplex PCR assay. TCRdb obtained this table from immuneACCESS and retained in-frame rearrangements with V and J assigned. These tables miss some clones; where compared with another copy, unresolved V genes account for less than half of the shortfall, and the remainder is unexplained. Across this sample there are approximately 1.4 million clones, with about 98% seen only once. The top ten clonotypes cover about 0.4% of the sample. The specimen was naive CD4+ T cells sorted from blood. Per the publication, the cell subset or site label means: CD45RA+ positively selected. The receptors stem from a man in his thirties or forties in good health.

V gene TRBV5-1 combines with J gene TRBJ1-1; no clear D gene. Trimming took off 5 bases at V and 1 base at J, with 9 bases between the two ends. CDR1 and CDR2 from the germline V gene are SGHRS and YFSETQ. CDR3 length: 13 residues. The CDR3 protein is CASRQDGNTEAFF. CDR3 bases: TGCGCCAGCAGGCAGGACGGGAACACTGAAGCTTTCTTT.

V and J are TRBV30 and TRBJ1-2, with D uncertain. Trimming took off 4 bases at V and 2 bases at J, with 14 bases between the two ends. From germline, CDR1 is GTSNPN and CDR2 SVGIG (reference sequence). The CDR3 runs 14 residues. The CDR3 DNA reads as TGTGCCTGGAAGCCCGGACGGAGAAACTATGGCTACACCTTC. Translating it yields CAWKPGRRNYGYTF.

The chain couples TRBV27 to TRBJ2-7, with 9 bases aligning to TRBD1. Germline CDR1 is MNHEY and CDR2 is SMNVEV (reference sequence). There are 15 residues in the CDR3. V lost 4 bases and J lost 5; bases outside the gene matches: 9. The CDR3 nucleotides read TGTGCCAGCAGTTCCTTTGGGGACAGGGCCCACGAGCAGTACTTC. Translating gives CASSSFGDRAHEQYF.

The chain employs TRBV30 and TRBJ2-5; tentatively, D is TRBD2 (7 bases). Per germline, CDR1 GTSNPN and CDR2 SVGIG (reference sequence). V was trimmed by 3 bases and J by 7 bases, leaving 21 bases between them. CDR3 length equals 15 residues. CDR3 amino acids: CAWRGGLGQLVTQYF. CDR3 nucleotides: TGTGCCTGGAGGGGGGGGCTAGGACAGTTGGTGACCCAGTACTTC.

The chain couples TRBV4-3 to TRBJ1-1, with TRBD1 as a possible D gene (5 bases). From germline, CDR1 is LGHNA and CDR2 YSLEER. CDR3 length: 17 amino acids. The V and J ends lost 0 bases and 0 bases respectively, with 14 bases between them. The DNA of the CDR3 is TGCGCCAGCAGCCAAGATAGAGGGGCCTCGATGAACACTGAAGCTTTCTTT. Residues: CASSQDRGASMNTEAFF.

The V call is TRBV28, the J call TRBJ1-2; D unresolved. V lost 3 bases and J lost 8, with 13 bases in between. Germline-derived CDR1 and CDR2 are MDHEN and SYDVKM. This CDR3 comprises 13 residues. This CDR3 is CASSFSSPKGYTF. CDR3 in DNA: TGTGCCAGCAGTTTCTCTAGTCCGAAGGGCTACACCTTC.

The chain links TRBV6-5 to TRBJ1-1, with a weak D call TRBD1 (6 bases). The CDR3 has 15 residues. V lost 0 bases, J lost 7 bases, and 15 bases lay in between. Germline assignment: CDR1 MNHEY and CDR2 SVGAGI. CDR3 protein: CASSYSVTGRGEAFF. CDR3 sequence (DNA): TGTGCCAGCAGTTACTCCGTAACAGGGAGAGGTGAAGCTTTCTTT.

The V gene is TRBV30, the J gene TRBJ2-5; D is uncertain. Trimming removed 4 bases at V and 9 bases at J, with 15 bases between. This CDR3 has 12 residues. In germline, CDR1 is GTSNPN, CDR2 SVGIG (reference sequence). In DNA form, the CDR3 reads TGTGCCTGGAACAACCGGCCTCAGGCCCAGTACTTC. Its translation: CAWNNRPQAQYF.

V and J are TRBV7-3 and TRBJ2-2, with TRBD2 matching over 7 bases. The CDR3 runs to 15 residues. The junction had 9 bases not matched to a gene; V was cut back by 5 bases and J by 6 bases. Germline V gene data show CDR1 as SGHTA and CDR2 as FQGTGA. Here the CDR3 DNA reads TGTGCCAGCAGCCCAAGGGCTAGCGGAGCCGGGGAGCTGTTTTTT. Its protein is CASSPRASGAGELFF.

The rearrangement links TRBV11-2 to TRBJ2-5; no clear D. The V gene's germline CDR1 is SGHAT and CDR2 FQNNGV. CDR3 length equals 13 residues. Trimming removed 6 bases from V and 1 base from J, with 9 bases in between. CDR3 residues: CASSPRSQETQYF. For the CDR3, the DNA is TGTGCCAGCAGTCCCAGAAGCCAAGAGACCCAGTACTTC.

The chain employs TRBV6-5 and TRBJ1-3, with a weak D call TRBD1 (5 bases). This CDR3 has 15 residues. Deletions cut 7 bases from V and 2 bases from J, with 15 bases between. Germline CDR1 MNHEY, CDR2 SVGAGI. The CDR3 protein is CASKGYRGAGNTIYF. CDR3 bases: TGTGCCAGCAAGGGCTATAGGGGAGCTGGAAACACCATATATTTT.

The chain is built from TRBV10-3 and TRBJ1-1, with D possibly being TRBD1 (6 bases). Trimming took 10 bases from V and 1 from J, leaving 19 bases between them. This CDR3 contains 15 residues. The germline V gene has CDR1 ENHRY and CDR2 SYGVKD. The CDR3 protein is CASAGAIGGNTEAFF. The CDR3 DNA sequence: TGTGCCAGCGCAGGGGCCATCGGGGGGAACACTGAAGCTTTCTTT.

V and J are TRBV11-3 and TRBJ2-1; 7 bases agree with TRBD2. Germline V lookup: CDR1 SGHNT, CDR2 YENEEA. J gave up 2 bases and V 4 bases, and 2 bases lay outside the gene matches. This CDR3 is 14 amino acids long. CDR3 DNA sequence: TGTGCCAGCAGCTCTAGCGGAGCCTACAATGAGCAGTTCTTC. Translating it yields CASSSSGAYNEQFF. Variable domain in full (rest from reference TRBV11-3 and TRBJ2-1): EAGVVQSPRYKIIEKKQPVAFWCNPISGHNTLYWYLQNLGQGPELLIRYENEEAVDDSQLPKDRFSAERLKGVDSTLKIQPAELGDSAVYLCASSSSGAYNEQFFGPGTRLTVL.

The chain uses TRBV5-4 and TRBJ2-5; D not certain. The length of the CDR3 is 14 residues. CDR1 is SGHNT, CDR2 YYREEE, per germline (reference sequence). Trimming took 0 bases from V and 1 from J, leaving 7 bases between them. CDR3 region: CASSLELIQETQYF. The CDR3 DNA reads TGTGCCAGCAGCTTGGAACTCATCCAAGAGACCCAGTACTTC.

This sequence joins TRBV19 and TRBJ1-5, with D hard to call. The ends were cut back, 8 bases at V and 7 bases at J, with 18 bases in the middle. CDR3 size: 14 residues. CDR1 is LNHDA and CDR2 is SQIVND in the germline V gene (reference sequence). CDR3 nucleotides: TGTGCCAGTCGCGTGGCAGGCGGAGGGCAGCCCCAGCATTTT. Translated: CASRVAGGGQPQHF.

The genes are TRBV12-5 and TRBJ2-1, with 8 bases matching TRBD2. The CDR3 runs 14 residues. V shed 5 bases, J shed 4 bases, and the junction held 4 bases outside the gene matches. Germline V gene lookup returns CDR1 LGHNT and CDR2 FRNRAP. This CDR3 reads CASGGSGGYNEQFF. In DNA, the CDR3 is TGTGCTAGTGGTGGGTCGGGAGGGTACAATGAGCAGTTCTTC.

The chain joins TRBV2 to TRBJ1-1, with TRBD1 as a possible D gene (5 bases). V was trimmed by 2 bases and J by 5 bases, leaving 9 bases between them. The CDR3 length is 13 residues. CDR1 is SNHLY, CDR2 FYNNEI, per germline. CDR3 residues: CASSENGGTEAFF. The CDR3 DNA is TGTGCCAGCAGTGAAAACGGGGGAACTGAAGCTTTCTTT.

V and J are TRBV9 and TRBJ2-7, with TRBD1 as a possible D gene (5 bases). The germline V and J ends were trimmed by 4 bases and 5 bases, with 13 bases remaining between them. CDR3 size: 13 residues. Germline V gene data show CDR1 as SGDLS and CDR2 as YYNGEE. The CDR3 DNA sequence: TGTGCCAGCAGCTTACGACAGTTCGACGAGCAGTACTTC. Protein: CASSLRQFDEQYF.

The V call is TRBV5-4, the J call TRBJ2-5; 8 bases line up with TRBD2. This CDR3 comprises 15 residues. V was clipped by 0 bases and J by 9 bases; unmatched bases: 10. CDR1 and CDR2 (germline): SGHNT, YYREEE (reference sequence). CDR3 coding DNA: TGTGCCAGCAGCTTGGCCGGGGCGGGAGGCCGGGCCCAGTACTTC. Translating it yields CASSLAGAGGRAQYF.

Only one count was recorded for this clone. The rearrangement joins TRBV5-1 to TRBJ2-1; D ambiguous. The CDR3 extends over 15 amino acids. Germline CDR1 is SGHRS and CDR2 is YFSETQ. The V and J ends lost 3 bases and 4 bases respectively, with 14 bases between them. CDR3 DNA sequence: TGCGCCAGCAGCTCGTTGAGTGGAAGATACAATGAGCAGTTCTTC. Its translation is CASSSLSGRYNEQFF.

The gene calls are TRBV5-1 and TRBJ1-2; 8 positions match TRBD1. Trimming removed 3 bases from V and 3 bases from J; junction bases left unmatched: 1. Germline-derived CDR1 and CDR2 are SGHRS and YFSETQ. CDR3 length: 13 amino acids. CDR3 amino acids: CASSSGQDYGYTF. DNA of the CDR3: TGCGCCAGCAGCTCGGGACAGGACTATGGCTACACCTTC.

This sequence joins TRBV7-6 and TRBJ2-7, with a tentative D call TRBD2 (6 bases). V lost 1 base and J lost 8, with 15 bases in between. This CDR3 spans 14 amino acids. The germline CDR1 and CDR2 sequences are SGHVS and FNYEAQ. The CDR3 DNA is TGTGCCAGCAGCTTAGAAGGAGCGGGCCGGCAGCAGTACTTC. Amino acids: CASSLEGAGRQQYF. The complete variable domain, with remaining parts taken from reference TRBV7-6 and TRBJ2-7, reads GAGVSQSPRYKVTKRGQDVALRCDPISGHVSLYWYRQALGQGPEFLTYFNYEAQQDKSGLPNDRFSAERPEGSISTLTIQRTEQRDSAMYRCASSLEGAGRQQYFGPGTRLTVT.

J is TRBJ1-2 and V is TRBV7-2, with 7 positions matching TRBD1. Unmatched junction bases numbered 8, after V lost 5 bases and J lost 8 bases. This CDR3 contains 13 residues. Germline loops: CDR1 SGHTA, CDR2 FQGNSA. CDR3 nucleotides: TGTGCCAGCAGCAACAGACAGGGTCTAGGCTACACCTTC. It is translated as CASSNRQGLGYTF.

The chain links TRBV5-6 to TRBJ1-2; no reliable D call. The CDR3 spans 12 residues. V dropped 0 bases and J dropped 7 bases, with 7 bases sitting between them. Germline V gives CDR1 SGHDT, CDR2 YYEEEE. CDR3 sequence: CASSLDAGGYTF. The CDR3, as DNA: TGTGCCAGCAGCTTGGACGCCGGTGGCTACACCTTC.

The genes are TRBV7-8 and TRBJ1-1, with a tentative D call TRBD1 (5 bases). Germline loops: CDR1 SGHVS, CDR2 FQNEAQ. The CDR3 sequence is 16 residues long. V lost 1 base and J 0 bases, leaving 12 bases between the germline ends. The CDR3 sequence is CASSLVLGVMNTEAFF. DNA of the CDR3: TGTGCCAGCAGCTTAGTCTTGGGGGTAATGAACACTGAAGCTTTCTTT. Using reference TRBV7-8 and TRBJ1-1 for the parts outside the CDR3, the full variable domain is GAGVSQSPRYKVAKRGQDVALRCDPISGHVSLFWYQQALGQGPEFLTYFQNEAQLDKSGLPSDRFFAERPEGSVSTLKIQRTQQEDSAVYLCASSLVLGVMNTEAFFGQGTRLTVV.